In its sample, the clone carrying this T cell receptor beta chain was seen once. This sample stems from a study of shared clonotypes between healthy human individuals. Measured with immunoSEQ multiplex PCR; TCRdb has only the in-frame clones, and not every one. Of roughly 1 million clones listed, about 80% are singletons. The CDR3 is 14 residues long. Trimming stripped 3 bases from V and 7 bases from J, with 13 bases between. Germline values: CDR1 SGDLS, CDR2 YYNGEE. This sequence originates from a man aged 18 to 29 in good health. Some clones in this sample may be carry-over from other donors' samples. Input material: memory CD4+ T cells from PBMCs. Subset reported: CD45RA-negative fraction. The rearrangement joins TRBV9 to TRBJ2-2; D is unresolved. Written as DNA, the CDR3 is TGTGCCAGCAGCGCCGACGTGGCTAACGGGGAGCTGTTTTTT. It codes for CASSADVANGELFF. Full variable domain (rest looked up from reference TRBV9 and TRBJ2-2): DSGVTQTPKHLITATGQRVTLRCSPRSGDLSVYWYQQSLDQGLQFLIQYYNGEERAKGNILERFSAQQFPDLHSELNLSSLELGDSALYFCASSADVANGELFFGEGSRLTVL.